The clone carrying this T cell receptor beta chain was seen ten or more times. The target antigen is unknown. Generation of TCR beta libraries employed quantitative 5'-RACE incorporating molecular barcodes. TCRdb re-called the 5' RACE reads with MiXCR, one entry per CDR3 protein. The sample has around 300,000 distinct CDR3 sequences, roughly 10% seen once. This record belongs to a study of CD8 T cells in ankylosing spondylitis. The CDR3 sequence is 13 residues long. The V and J ends lost 2 bases and 2 bases respectively, with 5 bases between them. Germline assignment: CDR1 MDHEN and CDR2 SYDVKM. General study results and limits: Prior work had noted some motif variants in reactive arthritis blood and synovial fluid.

Sequencing was performed on blood, either unsorted or a sorted T cell fraction (not recorded which). This receptor was identified in a female donor with ankylosing spondylitis or in good health (not recorded which). J is TRBJ2-3 and V is TRBV28, with D unresolved. CDR3 sequence reads: CASSLGPTDTQYF. For the CDR3, the DNA is TGTGCCAGCAGTTTAGGCCCCACAGATACGCAGTATTTT.